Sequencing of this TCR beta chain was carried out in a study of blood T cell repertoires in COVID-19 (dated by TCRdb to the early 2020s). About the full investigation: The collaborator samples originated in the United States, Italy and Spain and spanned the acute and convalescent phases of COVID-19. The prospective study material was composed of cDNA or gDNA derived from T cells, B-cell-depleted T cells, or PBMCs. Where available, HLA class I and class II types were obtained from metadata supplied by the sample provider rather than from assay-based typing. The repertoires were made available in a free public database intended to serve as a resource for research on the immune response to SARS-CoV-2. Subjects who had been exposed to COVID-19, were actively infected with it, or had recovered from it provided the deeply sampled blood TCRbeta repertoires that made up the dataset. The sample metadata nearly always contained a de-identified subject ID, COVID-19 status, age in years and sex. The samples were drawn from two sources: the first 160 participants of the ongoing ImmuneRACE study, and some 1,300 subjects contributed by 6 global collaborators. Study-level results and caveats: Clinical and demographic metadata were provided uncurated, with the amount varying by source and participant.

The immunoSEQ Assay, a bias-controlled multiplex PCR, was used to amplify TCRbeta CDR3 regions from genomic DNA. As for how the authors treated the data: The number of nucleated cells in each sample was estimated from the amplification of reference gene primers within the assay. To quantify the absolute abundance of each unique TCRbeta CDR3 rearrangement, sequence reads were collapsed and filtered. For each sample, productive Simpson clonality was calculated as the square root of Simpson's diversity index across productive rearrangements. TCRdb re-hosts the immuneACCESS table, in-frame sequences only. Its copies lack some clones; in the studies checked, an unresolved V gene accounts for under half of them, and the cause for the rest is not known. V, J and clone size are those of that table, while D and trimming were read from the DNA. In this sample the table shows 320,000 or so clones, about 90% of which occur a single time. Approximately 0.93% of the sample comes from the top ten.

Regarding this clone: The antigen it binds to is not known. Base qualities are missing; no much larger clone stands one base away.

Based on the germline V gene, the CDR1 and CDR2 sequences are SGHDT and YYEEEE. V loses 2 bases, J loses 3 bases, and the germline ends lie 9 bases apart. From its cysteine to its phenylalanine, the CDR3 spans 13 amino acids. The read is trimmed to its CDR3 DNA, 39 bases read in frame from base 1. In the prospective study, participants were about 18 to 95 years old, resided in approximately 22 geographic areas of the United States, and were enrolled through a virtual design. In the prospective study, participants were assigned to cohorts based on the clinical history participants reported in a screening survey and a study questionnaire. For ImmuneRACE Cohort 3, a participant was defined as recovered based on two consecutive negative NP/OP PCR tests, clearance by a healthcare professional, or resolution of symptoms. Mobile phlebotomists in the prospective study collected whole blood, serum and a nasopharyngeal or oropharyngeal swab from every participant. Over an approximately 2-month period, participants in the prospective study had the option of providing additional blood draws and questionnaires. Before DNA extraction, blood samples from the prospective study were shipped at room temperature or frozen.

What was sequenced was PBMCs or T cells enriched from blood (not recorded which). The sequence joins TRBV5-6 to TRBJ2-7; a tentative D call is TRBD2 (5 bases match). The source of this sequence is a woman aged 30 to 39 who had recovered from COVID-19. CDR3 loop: CASSLGLVYEQYF. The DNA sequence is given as TGTGCCAGCAGCTTAGGACTGGTCTACGAGCAGTACTTC.